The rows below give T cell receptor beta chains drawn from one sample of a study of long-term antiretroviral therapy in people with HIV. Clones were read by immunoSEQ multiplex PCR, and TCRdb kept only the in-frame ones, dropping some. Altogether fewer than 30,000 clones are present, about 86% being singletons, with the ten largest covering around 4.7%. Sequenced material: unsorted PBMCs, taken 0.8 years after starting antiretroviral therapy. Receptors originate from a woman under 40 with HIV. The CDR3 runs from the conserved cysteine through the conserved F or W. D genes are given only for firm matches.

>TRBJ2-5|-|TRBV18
CASSPRLGETQYF
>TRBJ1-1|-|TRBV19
CASSIPTEAFF
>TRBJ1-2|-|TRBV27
CASSLAQGIGYTF
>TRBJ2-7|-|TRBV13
CASSLVNAYEQYF
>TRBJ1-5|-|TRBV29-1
CSVGVVLNQPQHF
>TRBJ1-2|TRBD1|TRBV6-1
CASSEAGGGLGYTF
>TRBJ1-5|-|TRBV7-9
CASSPDSGYQPQHF
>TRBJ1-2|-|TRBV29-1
CSVEDRAGYTF
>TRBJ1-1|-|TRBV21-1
CASSKAGQGIVTEAFF
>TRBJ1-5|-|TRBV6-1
CASRALGNNQPQHF
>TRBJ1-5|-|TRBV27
CASSLSGQYSNQPQHF
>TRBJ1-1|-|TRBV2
CASSRGEGTEAFF
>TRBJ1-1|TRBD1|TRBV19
CASRRQGAEAFF
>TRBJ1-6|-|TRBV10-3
CAIHASYNSPLHF
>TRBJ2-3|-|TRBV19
CASSITGGDTQYF
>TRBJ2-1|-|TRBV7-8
CASSLVPDEENEQFF
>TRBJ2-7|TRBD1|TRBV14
CASSYWDRAYEQYF
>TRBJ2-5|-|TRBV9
CASSPRDGSATQYF
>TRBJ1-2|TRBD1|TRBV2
CASSEGYMDRGVFSYGYTF
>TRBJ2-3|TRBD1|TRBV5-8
CASSLFTGGAQDTQYF
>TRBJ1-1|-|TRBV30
CAWSVPHMNTEAFF
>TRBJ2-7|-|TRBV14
CASSQENRDYEQYF
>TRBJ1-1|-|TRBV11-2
CASSRGLGTEAFF
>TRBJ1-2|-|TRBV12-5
CASGFRTTDGNYGYTF
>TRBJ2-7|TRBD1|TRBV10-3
CAATPGQGSYEQYF
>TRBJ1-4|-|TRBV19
CASSPSGGGDEKLFF
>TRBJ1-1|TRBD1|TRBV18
CASSPVYRGLNTEAFF
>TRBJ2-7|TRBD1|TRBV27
CASSLKDRVHEQYF
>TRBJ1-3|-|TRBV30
CAWSVGTGPRDTIYF
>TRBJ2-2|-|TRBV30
CAWSVQLWGELFF
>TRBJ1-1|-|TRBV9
CASSPRGPYTEAFF
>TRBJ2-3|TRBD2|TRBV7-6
CASSLEVTGGADTQYF
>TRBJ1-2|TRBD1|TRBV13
CASSPKRGHAGYGYTF
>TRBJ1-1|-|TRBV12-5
CASAPGRGVGTEAFF
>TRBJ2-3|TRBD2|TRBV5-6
CASSLGTSGGARTDTQYF
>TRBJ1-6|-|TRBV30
CAWGTDHNSPLHF
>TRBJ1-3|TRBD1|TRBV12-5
CASGIPDRLSGNTIYF